Given below is one TCR beta chain in context. Its antigen is still unknown. The data are from a study of T cells in localized non-small cell lung cancer. Study results and limitations: Uninvolved adjacent lung had the highest recorded T cell clonality, with tumor below it. Heterogeneity is still possible, as just one tumor region was sequenced. For the top 100 tumor clones, a median approximately 59 also appeared in adjacent lung. Longer overall survival accompanied higher blood T cell density.

Germline V lookup: CDR1 SGHRS, CDR2 YFSETQ. V lost 2 bases, J lost 10 bases, and 16 bases lay in between. CDR3 length: 15 amino acids. Some clones are missing from TCRdb's copy, which holds only in-frame ones; the method was immunoSEQ multiplex PCR. The data show roughly 26,000 clones, with roughly nine tenths seen just once and over 11% held by the top ten. The sequencing here drew on peripheral blood, taken before any cancer treatment. J is TRBJ1-6 and V is TRBV5-1; TRBD1 is a possible D gene (6 bases). This TCR derives from a female donor over 55 with stage II squamous cell lung carcinoma. CDR3 protein: CASSFESRGGSPLHF. The CDR3 bases are TGCGCCAGCAGCTTTGAGAGCCGGGGGGGCTCACCCCTCCACTTT. Full variable domain (outside the CDR3, taken from reference TRBV5-1 and TRBJ1-6): KAGVTQTPRYLIKTRGQQVTLSCSPISGHRSVSWYQQTPGQGLQFLFEYFSETQRNKGNFPGRFSGRQFSNSRSEMNVSTLELGDSALYLCASSFESRGGSPLHFGNGTRLTVT.